These 3 T cell receptor beta chains were sequenced from one sample in a study of blood T cell repertoires in COVID-19. Here immunoSEQ multiplex PCR was the method, and the copy in TCRdb shows in-frame clones only, minus some. The table includes about 120,000 clones, approximately 85% detected once. Sequenced sample: peripheral blood. The receptors here all came from an elderly man with acute or convalescent COVID-19.

The chain is built from TRBV5-1 and TRBJ2-7, with 11 bases lining up with TRBD2. Germline loops: CDR1 SGHRS, CDR2 YFSETQ. CDR3 size: 14 residues. Losses at the gene ends were 5 bases for V and 3 bases for J; bases not matched to a gene: 4. The CDR3 sequence is CASSGTSGNYEQYF. The CDR3 region has the DNA TGCGCCAGCAGTGGGACTAGCGGAAACTACGAGCAGTACTTC. The full variable domain, with the rest looked up from reference TRBV5-1 and TRBJ2-7, is KAGVTQTPRYLIKTRGQQVTLSCSPISGHRSVSWYQQTPGQGLQFLFEYFSETQRNKGNFPGRFSGRQFSNSRSEMNVSTLELGDSALYLCASSGTSGNYEQYFGPGTRLTVT.

This clone was observed a handful of times. The chain combines TRBV30 with TRBJ1-1; maybe TRBD1 (6 bases). This CDR3 has 12 amino acids. The ends were cut back, 7 bases at V and 7 bases at J, with 16 bases in the middle. Germline V CDR1 and CDR2: GTSNPN, SVGIG (reference sequence). CDR3 coding DNA: TGTGCCTCCACAGGGTTGGGGGTTGAAGCTTTCTTT. This translates into CASTGLGVEAFF.

The chain employs TRBV19 and TRBJ2-1; 8 bases line up with TRBD2. V gave up 6 bases and J gave up 2 bases; unmatched junction bases: 12. The CDR3 loop spans 17 amino acids. Germline CDR1 is LNHDA and CDR2 is SQIVND (reference sequence). CDR3 DNA: TGTGCCAGTAGAGGGATCAGCGGGAGAAGGACCTACAATGAGCAGTTCTTC. Amino acid sequence: CASRGISGRRTYNEQFF.